The 18 T cell receptor beta chains presented below share a single source sample, sequenced in a study of shared clonotypes between healthy human individuals. Here immunoSEQ multiplex PCR was the method, and the copy in TCRdb shows in-frame clones only, minus some. Seen here are some 2.1 million clones, around 95% observed once, and the top ten hold more than 0.1%. Sequencing was done on a sample of naive CD4+ T cells sorted from blood. As to subset: CD45RA+ positively selected. The receptor source for this set is a man aged 18 to 35 in good health.

J is TRBJ2-3 and V is TRBV10-3; D assignment may be TRBD1 or TRBD2 (5 bases each). Germline CDR1 ENHRY, CDR2 SYGVKD. This CDR3 has 14 residues. Trimming pared 6 bases from V and 5 bases from J, leaving 15 bases between. For the CDR3, the DNA is TGTGCCATCAGCCGGGACGGCCCAGGAGATACGCAGTATTTT. Residues: CAISRDGPGDTQYF.

In its sample, this clone was seen once. It may be a read error: a sequence one base away is much more abundant. This CDR3 fails to terminate in the conserved phenylalanine or tryptophan, so it likely reflects a read error. V usage is TRBV30 and J usage is TRBJ2-7; 7 bases agree with TRBD1. Germline V CDR1 and CDR2: GTSNPN, SVGIG (reference sequence). The CDR3 loop spans 13 amino acids. V lost 4 bases, J lost 2 bases, and 5 bases stayed unmatched. The CDR3 bases are TGTGCCTGGACCTCACAGGGGACCTACGAGCAGTACCTC. Amino acid sequence: CAWTSQGTYEQYL.

A single count supports this clone. The chain recombines TRBV6-5 with TRBJ1-1; D is unclear. CDR3 size: 15 residues. Trimming pared 2 bases from V and 6 bases from J, leaving 16 bases between. Germline-derived CDR1 and CDR2 are MNHEY and SVGAGI. DNA of the CDR3: TGTGCCAGCAGTTACCGGGGAGGTCGGGCCGCTGAAGCTTTCTTT. This codes for CASSYRGGRAAEAFF.

V usage is TRBV5-4 and J usage is TRBJ2-2; D is unclear. V was shortened by 1 base and J by 4 bases, with 8 bases between the two germline ends. Germline CDR1 and CDR2: SGHNT and YYREEE (reference sequence). The CDR3 has 14 residues. The CDR3 protein is CASSLTFGTGELFF. CDR3 sequence (DNA): TGTGCCAGCAGCTTGACATTTGGCACCGGGGAGCTGTTTTTT.

This chain joins TRBV30 and TRBJ1-1; the D is unclear. The CDR3 length is 13 residues. Germline V gene sequence: CDR1 GTSNPN, CDR2 SVGIG (reference sequence). Trimming stripped 1 base from V and 4 bases from J, with 10 bases between. The CDR3 spells CAWSGGLGTEAFF. The CDR3 DNA is TGTGCCTGGAGTGGGGGATTGGGCACTGAAGCTTTCTTT.

Concerning this clone itself: Other DNA variants within this sample encode the same CDR3. The chain links TRBV7-2 to TRBJ1-4; no reliable D call. V shed 1 base and J shed 3 bases, with 9 bases lying between them. The length of the CDR3 is 15 residues. Germline CDR1 is SGHTA and CDR2 is FQGNSA. The DNA for the CDR3 is TGTGCCAGCAGCTTAGGAGGGCAGTCTAATGAAAAACTGTTTTTT. Encoded protein: CASSLGGQSNEKLFF. The full variable domain, its missing parts supplied by reference TRBV7-2 and TRBJ1-4, is GAGVSQSPSNKVTEKGKDVELRCDPISGHTALYWYRQSLGQGLEFLIYFQGNSAPDKSGLPSDRFSAERTGGSVSTLTIQRTQQEDSAVYLCASSLGGQSNEKLFFGSGTQLSVL.

J is TRBJ2-2 and V is TRBV11-3; D possibly uses TRBD1 or TRBD2 (6 bases each). Germline lookup yields CDR1 SGHNT and CDR2 YENEEA. V was clipped by 2 bases and J by 5 bases, with 12 bases between them. This CDR3 has 15 residues. In DNA form, the CDR3 reads TGTGCCAGCAGCTTAACGGGGGCCGGGACCGGGGAGCTGTTTTTT. Its translation is CASSLTGAGTGELFF. Full variable domain (rest looked up from reference TRBV11-3 and TRBJ2-2): EAGVVQSPRYKIIEKKQPVAFWCNPISGHNTLYWYLQNLGQGPELLIRYENEEAVDDSQLPKDRFSAERLKGVDSTLKIQPAELGDSAVYLCASSLTGAGTGELFFGEGSRLTVL.

With regard to this clone: Other DNA sequences from this sample encode an identical CDR3 as well. This chain uses TRBV28 with TRBJ1-1, with 7 bases fitting TRBD1. Trimming at V came to 1 base and at J to 5 bases, leaving 4 bases not matched to a gene. This CDR3 has 14 amino acids. The germline V gene has CDR1 MDHEN and CDR2 SYDVKM. This chain's CDR3 is CASSLSKGATEAFF. The CDR3 nucleotides read TGTGCCAGCAGTTTATCGAAGGGGGCTACTGAAGCTTTCTTT. Combining the CDR3 with reference TRBV28 and TRBJ1-1 gives the whole variable domain DVKVTQSSRYLVKRTGEKVFLECVQDMDHENMFWYRQDPGLGLRLIYFSYDVKMKEKGDIPEGYSVSREKKERFSLILESASTNQTSMYLCASSLSKGATEAFFGQGTRLTVV.

The J gene is TRBJ1-2, the V gene TRBV5-1; the D is unclear. The CDR3 sequence is 10 residues long. The germline gives CDR1 SGHRS, CDR2 YFSETQ. V was cut by 5 bases and J by 8 bases, with 7 bases left in between. CDR3 residues: CASSSVGYTF. The CDR3 nucleotides are TGCGCCAGCAGTTCAGTCGGCTACACCTTC.

The chain employs TRBV5-1 and TRBJ2-5; 9 bases fit TRBD2. V dropped 10 bases and J dropped 2; count of bases not matched to a gene: 9. CDR1 is SGHRS and CDR2 is YFSETQ in the germline V gene. The length of the CDR3 is 14 residues. CDR3 residues: CASYPTSGQETQYF. CDR3 DNA: TGCGCCTCTTACCCCACTAGCGGGCAAGAGACCCAGTACTTC.

V is TRBV7-8 and J is TRBJ1-5, with D unclear. Trimming left V 5 bases short and J 0 bases short, with 11 bases between. This CDR3 comprises 15 residues. Germline CDR1 reads SGHVS; CDR2 reads FQNEAQ. For the CDR3, the DNA is TGTGCCAGCAGCCCCGGTCCTTTTAGCAATCAGCCCCAGCATTTT. As protein: CASSPGPFSNQPQHF.

Notes on this clone: This sample includes further DNA sequences coding for the same CDR3. This chain connects TRBV30 to TRBJ2-6; D call uncertain. Trimming left V 5 bases short and J 4 bases short, with 6 bases between. The V gene's germline CDR1 is GTSNPN and CDR2 SVGIG (reference sequence). CDR3 size: 12 residues. CDR3 DNA: TGTGCCTGGGGGCCCGGGGCCAACGTCCTGACTTTC. Amino acid sequence: CAWGPGANVLTF.

The DNA of the CDR3 is TGTGCCAGCAGTGAAGCTGACGGGGTTCTCTATGGCTACACCTTC. Translated: CASSEADGVLYGYTF. The chain links TRBV6-1 to TRBJ1-2; D is unresolved. V was clipped by 0 bases and J by 4 bases, with 12 bases between them. CDR1 is MNHNS, CDR2 SASEGT, per germline. CDR3 size: 15 residues.

The chain has TRBV7-2 and TRBJ1-2, with TRBD1 matching over 7 bases. The germline V gene has CDR1 SGHTA and CDR2 FQGNSA. The J segment lost 5 bases and the V segment lost 3 bases, leaving 6 bases of the junction unmatched. CDR3 length equals 14 residues. The CDR3 sequence is CASSFGGQMYGYTF. The CDR3 DNA reads TGTGCCAGCAGCTTTGGGGGACAGATGTATGGCTACACCTTC.

This CDR3 is CASKWGQDLNTEAFF. The CDR3 coding sequence is TGTGCCAGCAAATGGGGACAGGACCTGAACACTGAAGCTTTCTTT. The rearrangement joins TRBV2 to TRBJ1-1; the match to TRBD1 covers 8 bases. Germline values: CDR1 SNHLY, CDR2 FYNNEI. This CDR3 is built from 15 residues. The junction had 7 bases not matched to a gene; V was cut back by 7 bases and J by 0 bases.

The chain joins TRBV7-2 to TRBJ2-2; D might be TRBD2 (5 bases). CDR1 is SGHTA and CDR2 is FQGNSA in the germline V gene. CDR3 size: 15 residues. V shed 5 bases and J shed 4 bases, with 14 bases lying between them. The CDR3 DNA sequence: TGTGCCAGCAGCCCCCCTAGCCGGAGCACCGGGGAGCTGTTTTTT. It codes for CASSPPSRSTGELFF. The whole variable domain, filled in from reference TRBV7-2 and TRBJ2-2, reads GAGVSQSPSNKVTEKGKDVELRCDPISGHTALYWYRQSLGQGLEFLIYFQGNSAPDKSGLPSDRFSAERTGGSVSTLTIQRTQQEDSAVYLCASSPPSRSTGELFFGEGSRLTVL.

The chain combines TRBV5-6 with TRBJ2-5, with 8 bases fitting TRBD2. V lost 3 bases and J lost 1; bases outside the gene matches: 5. From germline, CDR1 is SGHDT and CDR2 YYEEEE. This CDR3 region has 15 residues. CDR3 region: CASSSPRGGQETQYF. The DNA for the CDR3 is TGTGCCAGCAGCTCGCCCCGGGGGGGCCAAGAGACCCAGTACTTC.

This chain connects TRBV19 to TRBJ2-2, with TRBD1 matching over 11 bases. The V and J ends lost 3 bases and 4 bases, in that order; junction bases with no gene match: 4. The germline V gene encodes CDR1 LNHDA and CDR2 SQIVND (reference sequence). The CDR3 covers 16 residues. CDR3 sequence reads: CASSIDGTGGTGELFF. The CDR3 nucleotides read TGTGCCAGTAGTATCGATGGGACAGGGGGCACCGGGGAGCTGTTTTTT. The full variable domain, its missing parts supplied by reference TRBV19 and TRBJ2-2, is DGGITQSPKYLFRKEGQNVTLSCEQNLNHDAMYWYRQDPGQGLRLIYYSQIVNDFQKGDIAEGYSVSREKKESFPLTVTSAQKNPTAFYLCASSIDGTGGTGELFFGEGSRLTVL.